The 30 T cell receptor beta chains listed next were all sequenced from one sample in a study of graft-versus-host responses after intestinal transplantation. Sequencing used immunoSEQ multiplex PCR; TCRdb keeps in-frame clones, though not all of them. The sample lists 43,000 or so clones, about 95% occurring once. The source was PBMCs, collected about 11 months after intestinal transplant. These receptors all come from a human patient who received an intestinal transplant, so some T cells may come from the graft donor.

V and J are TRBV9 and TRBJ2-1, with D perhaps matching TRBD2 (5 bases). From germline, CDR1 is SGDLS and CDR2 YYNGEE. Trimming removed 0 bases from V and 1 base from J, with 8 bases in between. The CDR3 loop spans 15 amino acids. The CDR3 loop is CASSVGPGSYNEQFF. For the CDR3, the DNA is TGTGCCAGCAGCGTAGGGCCGGGGTCCTACAATGAGCAGTTCTTC.

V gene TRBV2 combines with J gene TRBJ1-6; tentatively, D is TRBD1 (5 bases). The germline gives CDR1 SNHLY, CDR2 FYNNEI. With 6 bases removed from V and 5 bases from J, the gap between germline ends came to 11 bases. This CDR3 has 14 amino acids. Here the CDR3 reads CASSNGGNNSPLHF. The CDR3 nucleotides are TGTGCCAGCAGCAATGGGGGAAATAATTCACCCCTCCACTTT. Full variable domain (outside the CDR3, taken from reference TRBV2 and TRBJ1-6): EPEVTQTPSHQVTQMGQEVILRCVPISNHLYFYWYRQILGQKVEFLVSFYNNEISEKSEIFDDQFSVERPDGSNFTLKIRSTKLEDSAMYFCASSNGGNNSPLHFGNGTRLTVT.

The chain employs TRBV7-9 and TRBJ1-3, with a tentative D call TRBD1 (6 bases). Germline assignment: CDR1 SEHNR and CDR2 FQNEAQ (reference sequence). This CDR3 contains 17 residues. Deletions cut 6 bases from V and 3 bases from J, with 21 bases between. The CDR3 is CASRSGDNMVGGNTIYF. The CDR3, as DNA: TGTGCCAGCAGATCCGGGGACAACATGGTCGGTGGAAACACCATATATTTT.

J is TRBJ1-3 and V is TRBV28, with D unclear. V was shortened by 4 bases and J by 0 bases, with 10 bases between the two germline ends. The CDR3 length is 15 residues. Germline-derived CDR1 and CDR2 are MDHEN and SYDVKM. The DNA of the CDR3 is TGTGCCAGCAGTTCCCCCCGCGGCTCTGGAAACACCATATATTTT. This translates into CASSSPRGSGNTIYF.

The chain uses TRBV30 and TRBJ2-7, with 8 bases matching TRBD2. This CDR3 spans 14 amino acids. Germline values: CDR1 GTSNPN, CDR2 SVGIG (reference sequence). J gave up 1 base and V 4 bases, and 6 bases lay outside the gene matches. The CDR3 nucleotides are TGTGCCTGGAAACCCGGGGGGGATTCCTACGAGCAGTACTTC. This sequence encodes CAWKPGGDSYEQYF.

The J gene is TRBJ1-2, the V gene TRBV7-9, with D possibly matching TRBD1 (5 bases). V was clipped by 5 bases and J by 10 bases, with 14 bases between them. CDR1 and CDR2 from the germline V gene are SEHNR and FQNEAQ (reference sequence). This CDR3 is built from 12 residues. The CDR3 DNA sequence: TGTGCCAGCAGCCATGAAGCAGGGTACTACACCTTC. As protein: CASSHEAGYYTF. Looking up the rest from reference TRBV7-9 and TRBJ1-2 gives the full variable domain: DTGVSQNPRHKITKRGQNVTFRCDPISEHNRLYWYRQTLGQGPEFLTYFQNEAQLEKSRLLSDRFSAERPKGSFSTLEIQRTEQGDSAMYLCASSHEAGYYTFGSGTRLTVV.

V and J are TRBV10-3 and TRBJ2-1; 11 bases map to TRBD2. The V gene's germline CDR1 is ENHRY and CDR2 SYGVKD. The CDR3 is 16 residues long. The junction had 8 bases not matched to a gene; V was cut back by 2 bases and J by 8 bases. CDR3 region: CAISEALAGDGYEQFF. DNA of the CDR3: TGTGCCATCAGTGAGGCACTAGCGGGAGACGGCTATGAGCAGTTCTTC.

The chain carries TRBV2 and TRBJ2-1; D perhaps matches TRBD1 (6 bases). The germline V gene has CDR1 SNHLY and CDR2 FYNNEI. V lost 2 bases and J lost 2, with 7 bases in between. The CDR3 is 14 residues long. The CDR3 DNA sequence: TGTGCCAGCAGTGAATGGGGGCCCTACAATGAGCAGTTCTTC. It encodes CASSEWGPYNEQFF.

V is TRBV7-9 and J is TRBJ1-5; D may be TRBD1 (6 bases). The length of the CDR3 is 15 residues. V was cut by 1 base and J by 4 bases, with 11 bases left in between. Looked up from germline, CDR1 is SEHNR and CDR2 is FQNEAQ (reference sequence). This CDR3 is CASSLVGDINQPQHF. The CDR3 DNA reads TGTGCCAGCAGCTTAGTAGGGGACATTAATCAGCCCCAGCATTTT.

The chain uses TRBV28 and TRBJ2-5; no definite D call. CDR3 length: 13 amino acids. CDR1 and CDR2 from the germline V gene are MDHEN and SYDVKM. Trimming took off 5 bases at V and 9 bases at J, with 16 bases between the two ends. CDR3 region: CASSQAFFWAQYF. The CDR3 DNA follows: TGTGCCAGCAGTCAGGCATTCTTCTGGGCCCAGTACTTC.

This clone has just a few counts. The CDR3 DNA reads TGTGCCAGCAGCTTCCGTCGGCTGAACACTGAAGCTTTCTTT. Protein product: CASSFRRLNTEAFF. The J gene is TRBJ1-1, the V gene TRBV11-2; D is unclear. V gave up 3 bases and J gave up 0 bases, with 8 bases separating them. The CDR3 consists of 14 residues. Germline lookup yields CDR1 SGHAT and CDR2 FQNNGV. The full variable domain, with the rest looked up from reference TRBV11-2 and TRBJ1-1, is EAGVAQSPRYKIIEKRQSVAFWCNPISGHATLYWYQQILGQGPKLLIQFQNNGVVDDSQLPKDRFSAERLKGVDSTLKIQPAKLEDSAVYLCASSFRRLNTEAFFGQGTRLTVV.

The CDR3 nucleotides are TGTGCCAGCAGGGGAGGGAGCTCCTACGAGCAGTACTTC. As protein: CASRGGSSYEQYF. V is TRBV6-1 and J is TRBJ2-7; 7 bases align to TRBD2. The length of the CDR3 is 13 residues. V was clipped by 6 bases and J by 0 bases; unmatched bases: 2. The germline gives CDR1 MNHNS, CDR2 SASEGT.

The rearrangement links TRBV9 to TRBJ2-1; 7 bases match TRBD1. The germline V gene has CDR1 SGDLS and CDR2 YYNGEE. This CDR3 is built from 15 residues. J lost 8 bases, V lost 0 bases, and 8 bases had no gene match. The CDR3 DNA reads TGTGCCAGCAGCGTAGGAGCAGCAGGGGGATATGAGCAGTTCTTC. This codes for CASSVGAAGGYEQFF.

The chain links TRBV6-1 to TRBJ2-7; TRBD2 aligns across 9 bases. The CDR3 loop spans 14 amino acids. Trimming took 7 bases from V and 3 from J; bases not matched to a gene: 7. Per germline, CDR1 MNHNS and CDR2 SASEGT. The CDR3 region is CASTGISGSYEQYF. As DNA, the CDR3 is TGTGCCAGCACGGGGATTAGCGGGAGCTACGAGCAGTACTTC.

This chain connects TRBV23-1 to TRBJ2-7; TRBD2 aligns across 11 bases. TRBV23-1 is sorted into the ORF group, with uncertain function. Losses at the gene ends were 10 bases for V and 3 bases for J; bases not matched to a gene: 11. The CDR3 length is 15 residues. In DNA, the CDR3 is TGCGCCACTACCACCCGACTAGCGGGGATCTACGAGCAGTACTTC. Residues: CATTTRLAGIYEQYF.

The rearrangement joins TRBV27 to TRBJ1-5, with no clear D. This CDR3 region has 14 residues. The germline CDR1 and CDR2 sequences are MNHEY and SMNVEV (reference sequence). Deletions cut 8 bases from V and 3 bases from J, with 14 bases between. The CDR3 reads CASALETSNQPQHF. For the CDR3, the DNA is TGTGCCAGCGCACTTGAAACCTCCAATCAGCCCCAGCATTTT.

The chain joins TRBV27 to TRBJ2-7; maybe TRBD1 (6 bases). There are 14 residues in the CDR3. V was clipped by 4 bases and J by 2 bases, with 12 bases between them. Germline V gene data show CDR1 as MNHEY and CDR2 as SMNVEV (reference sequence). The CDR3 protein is CASSWVGGTYEQYF. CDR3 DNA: TGTGCCAGCAGTTGGGTAGGGGGAACCTACGAGCAGTACTTC.

CDR3 DNA sequence: TGTGCCAGCAGCCCGGCCGGGGGGGTTAACGAGCAGTACTTC. Translation: CASSPAGGVNEQYF. The chain has TRBV4-2 and TRBJ2-7; 8 bases align to TRBD2. Trimming took 4 bases from V and 5 from J; bases not matched to a gene: 7. This CDR3 comprises 14 residues. CDR1 LGHNA and CDR2 YNFKEQ come from the germline V gene.

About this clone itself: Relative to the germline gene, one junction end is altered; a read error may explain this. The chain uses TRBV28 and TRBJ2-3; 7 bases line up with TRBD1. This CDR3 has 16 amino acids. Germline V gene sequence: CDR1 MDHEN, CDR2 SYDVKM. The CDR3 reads CARSITTGYRTDTQYF. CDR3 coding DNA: TGTGCCCGCAGTATAACGACAGGGTATAGGACAGATACGCAGTATTTT.

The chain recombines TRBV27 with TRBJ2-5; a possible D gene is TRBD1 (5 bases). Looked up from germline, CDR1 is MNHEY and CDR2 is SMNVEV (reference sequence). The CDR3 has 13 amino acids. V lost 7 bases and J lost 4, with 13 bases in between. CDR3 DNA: TGTGCCAGCAAATGGGGCCCCGGAGAGACCCAGTACTTC. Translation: CASKWGPGETQYF.

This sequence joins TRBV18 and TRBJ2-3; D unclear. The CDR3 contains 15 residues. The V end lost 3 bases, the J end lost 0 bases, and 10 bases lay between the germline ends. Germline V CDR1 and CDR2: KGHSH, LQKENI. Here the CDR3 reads CASSPGLASTDTQYF. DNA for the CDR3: TGTGCCAGCTCACCGGGGTTGGCGAGCACAGATACGCAGTATTTT.

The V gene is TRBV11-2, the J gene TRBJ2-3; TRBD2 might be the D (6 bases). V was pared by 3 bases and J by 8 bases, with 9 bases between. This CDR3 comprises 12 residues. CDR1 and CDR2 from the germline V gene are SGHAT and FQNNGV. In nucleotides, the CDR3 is TGTGCCAGCAGCTTTGGAGGGGCTACGCAGTATTTT. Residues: CASSFGGATQYF.

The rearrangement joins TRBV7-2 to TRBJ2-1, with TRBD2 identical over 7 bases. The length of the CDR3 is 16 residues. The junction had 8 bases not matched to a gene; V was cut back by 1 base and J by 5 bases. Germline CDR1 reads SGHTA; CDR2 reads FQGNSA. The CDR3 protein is CASSLVSSGQHNEQFF. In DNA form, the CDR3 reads TGTGCCAGCAGCTTAGTGTCTAGCGGACAACACAATGAGCAGTTCTTC.

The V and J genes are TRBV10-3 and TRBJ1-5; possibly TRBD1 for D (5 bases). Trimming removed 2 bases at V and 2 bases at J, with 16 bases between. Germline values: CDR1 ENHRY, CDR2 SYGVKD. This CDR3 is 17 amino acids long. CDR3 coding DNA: TGTGCCATCAGTGAGACAACAGGTTTGAGGGGCAATCAGCCCCAGCATTTT. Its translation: CAISETTGLRGNQPQHF.

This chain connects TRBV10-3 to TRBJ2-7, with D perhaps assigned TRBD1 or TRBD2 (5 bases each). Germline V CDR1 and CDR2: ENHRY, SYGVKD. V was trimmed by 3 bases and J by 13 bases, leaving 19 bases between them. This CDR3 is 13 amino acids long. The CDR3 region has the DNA TGTGCCATCAGTGATGGGGCGGGTGCCGAGTGTTACTTC. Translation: CAISDGAGAECYF.

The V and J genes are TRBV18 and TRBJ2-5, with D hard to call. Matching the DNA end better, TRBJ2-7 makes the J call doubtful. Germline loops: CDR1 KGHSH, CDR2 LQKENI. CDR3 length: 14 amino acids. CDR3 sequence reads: CASSPSASTYEQYF. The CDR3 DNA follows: TGTGCCAGCTCACCCTCGGCGTCTACCTACGAGCAGTACTTC.

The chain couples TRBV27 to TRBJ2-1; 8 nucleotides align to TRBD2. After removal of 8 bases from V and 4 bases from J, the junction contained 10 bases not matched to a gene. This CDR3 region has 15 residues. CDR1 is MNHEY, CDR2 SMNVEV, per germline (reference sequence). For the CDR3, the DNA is TGTGCCAGCGTATCCCTAGAGCGGGGGTACAATGAGCAGTTCTTC. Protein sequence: CASVSLERGYNEQFF.

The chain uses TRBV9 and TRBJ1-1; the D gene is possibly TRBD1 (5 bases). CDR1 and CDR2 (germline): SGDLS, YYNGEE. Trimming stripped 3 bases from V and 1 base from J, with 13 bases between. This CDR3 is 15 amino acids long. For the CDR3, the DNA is TGTGCCAGCAGCGGTACAGGTTCCTCGAACACTGAAGCTTTCTTT. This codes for CASSGTGSSNTEAFF. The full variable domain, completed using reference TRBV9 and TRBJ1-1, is DSGVTQTPKHLITATGQRVTLRCSPRSGDLSVYWYQQSLDQGLQFLIQYYNGEERAKGNILERFSAQQFPDLHSELNLSSLELGDSALYFCASSGTGSSNTEAFFGQGTRLTVV.

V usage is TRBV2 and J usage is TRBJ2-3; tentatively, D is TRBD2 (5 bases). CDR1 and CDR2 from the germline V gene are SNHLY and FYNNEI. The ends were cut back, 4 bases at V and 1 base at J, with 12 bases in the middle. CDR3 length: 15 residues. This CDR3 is CASSVGGSGTDTQYF. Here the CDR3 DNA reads TGTGCCAGCAGTGTAGGCGGTAGCGGCACAGATACGCAGTATTTT.

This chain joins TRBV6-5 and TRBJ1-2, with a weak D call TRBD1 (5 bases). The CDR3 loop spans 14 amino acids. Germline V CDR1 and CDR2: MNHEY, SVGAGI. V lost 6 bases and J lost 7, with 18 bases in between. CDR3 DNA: TGTGCCAGCAGCCGTCAGGGAGGCCTAATTGGCTACACCTTC. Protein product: CASSRQGGLIGYTF.